The following is a TCR beta chain sequence with its context. The record originates from a study of blood T cell repertoires in COVID-19. The overall study: The origin of the acute and convalescent COVID-19 samples was the United States, Italy and Spain.

Germline CDR1 and CDR2: SGHVS and FNYEAQ. The V end was cut by 2 bases, the J end by 3 bases, with 9 bases between. The CDR3 loop spans 14 amino acids. Participants, about 18 to 90 years old, spanned 25 or so US areas. Self-reported history from a screening survey and questionnaire set each donor's cohort. Method: immunoSEQ multiplex PCR; TCRdb's copy keeps in-frame clones and lacks some. The sample lists 190,000 or so clones, around 90% occurring once. The receptor was isolated from a man aged 18 to 29 with acute COVID-19. The chain recombines TRBV7-6 with TRBJ2-3, with D tentatively TRBD2 (6 bases). Sequenced input: PBMCs or T cells enriched from blood (not recorded which). The CDR3: CASSLLGRTDTQYF. The CDR3 DNA reads as TGTGCCAGCAGCTTACTGGGGAGGACAGATACGCAGTATTTT. The whole variable domain, remainder taken from reference TRBV7-6 and TRBJ2-3, is GAGVSQSPRYKVTKRGQDVALRCDPISGHVSLYWYRQALGQGPEFLTYFNYEAQQDKSGLPNDRFSAERPEGSISTLTIQRTEQRDSAMYRCASSLLGRTDTQYFGPGTRLTVL.